What follows are 26 T cell receptor beta chains derived from one specimen sequenced in a study of CD8 T cells in Susac syndrome. With random hexamers, reverse transcription was performed on about 0.5 to 1 ug of RNA. In TCRdb, the immunoSEQ multiplex PCR reads were re-called with MiXCR into one record per CDR3 protein. The top ten clones hold 0.1% of a sample with approximately 190,000 distinct CDR3 sequences, roughly 92% of them seen once. The sample taken for sequencing was CD4+ T cells from PBMCs. The source is a human donor in good health.

The chain joins TRBV6-1 to TRBJ1-6; D is perhaps TRBD1 (6 bases). CDR3 size: 15 residues. The germline gives CDR1 MNHNS, CDR2 SASEGT. V lost 5 bases and J lost 8, with 16 bases in between. This CDR3 is CASSSGTSGDSPLHF. As DNA, the CDR3 is TGTGCCAGCAGTTCCGGGACATCCGGGGATTCACCCCTCCACTTT.

The V and J genes are TRBV20-1 and TRBJ1-5; TRBD1 matches 7 bases. Losses at the gene ends were 4 bases for V and 3 bases for J; bases not matched to a gene: 6. Germline V gene sequence: CDR1 DFQATT, CDR2 SNEGSKA (reference sequence). The CDR3 totals 14 residues. The CDR3 region is CSANQGEFNQPQHF. DNA of the CDR3: TGCAGTGCTAACCAGGGGGAATTCAATCAGCCCCAGCATTTT.

The rearrangement links TRBV3-1 to TRBJ2-6, with D possibly matching TRBD2 (6 bases). Germline CDR1 reads LGHDT; CDR2 reads YNNKEL (reference sequence). V was clipped by 4 bases and J by 1 base, with 14 bases between them. This CDR3 is 17 amino acids long. The DNA for the CDR3 is TGTGCCAGCAGCCTCCTGATGGGGGGATCTGGGGCCAACGTCCTGACTTTC. Translating it yields CASSLLMGGSGANVLTF.

The rearrangement joins TRBV29-1 to TRBJ2-1; D gene ambiguous. The CDR3 runs to 14 residues. Germline V gene sequence: CDR1 SQVTM, CDR2 ANQGSEA. V lost 3 bases, J lost 3 bases, and 12 bases lay in between. The chain's CDR3 is CSVEYTTGYNEQFF. The CDR3 DNA follows: TGCAGCGTTGAGTACACTACCGGCTACAATGAGCAGTTCTTC.

V and J are TRBV30 and TRBJ1-5; D is perhaps TRBD1 (6 bases). Trimming left V 0 bases short and J 1 base short, with 13 bases between. Germline CDR1 reads GTSNPN; CDR2 reads SVGIG (reference sequence). The CDR3 sequence is 16 residues long. The DNA of the CDR3 is TGTGCCTGGAGTGTGAGGGGGGGCCTGAGCAATCAGCCCCAGCATTTT. Translated: CAWSVRGGLSNQPQHF.

J is TRBJ1-3 and V is TRBV10-3; no clear D. This CDR3 has 15 amino acids. Trimming stripped 3 bases from V and 1 base from J, with 10 bases between. CDR1 and CDR2 from the germline V gene are ENHRY and SYGVKD. The CDR3 sequence: CAISDSGKSGNTIYF. CDR3 DNA sequence: TGTGCCATCAGTGACTCCGGTAAATCTGGAAACACCATATATTTT.

The chain combines TRBV5-1 with TRBJ1-2; D gene ambiguous. V gave up 4 bases and J gave up 6 bases, with 19 bases separating them. CDR3 length: 15 residues. Germline loops: CDR1 SGHRS, CDR2 YFSETQ. Written as DNA, the CDR3 is TGCGCCAGCAGCCCCCTGGGAGCCCTCACGGATGGCTACACCTTC. Its translation: CASSPLGALTDGYTF. The entire variable domain, with the rest obtained from reference TRBV5-1 and TRBJ1-2, is as follows: KAGVTQTPRYLIKTRGQQVTLSCSPISGHRSVSWYQQTPGQGLQFLFEYFSETQRNKGNFPGRFSGRQFSNSRSEMNVSTLELGDSALYLCASSPLGALTDGYTFGSGTRLTVV.

The rearrangement joins TRBV19 to TRBJ1-1; D gene uncertain. V shed 3 bases and J shed 5 bases, with 7 bases lying between them. The CDR3 is made up of 12 amino acids. CDR1 LNHDA and CDR2 SQIVND come from the germline V gene (reference sequence). CDR3 in DNA: TGTGCCAGTAGTATGAGGGATACTGAAGCTTTCTTT. Its protein product is CASSMRDTEAFF.

V and J are TRBV12-3 or TRBV12-4 and TRBJ1-6; D unclear. This CDR3 comprises 14 residues. V lost 7 bases and J lost 5, with 12 bases in between. The CDR3 spells CASKGNSNNSPLHF. In DNA form, the CDR3 reads TGTGCCAGCAAAGGAAATTCAAATAATTCACCCCTCCACTTT.

This rearrangement joins TRBV27 to TRBJ1-1; D might be TRBD1 (5 bases). The germline V gene has CDR1 MNHEY and CDR2 SMNVEV (reference sequence). The CDR3 sequence is 15 residues long. Trimming removed 5 bases from V and 0 bases from J, with 13 bases in between. The CDR3 nucleotides read TGTGCCAGCAGTCCGCGGACACCTATGAACACTGAAGCTTTCTTT. Protein: CASSPRTPMNTEAFF.

The chain has TRBV5-1 and TRBJ1-5; 8 bases match TRBD1. This CDR3 has 16 residues. J gave up 6 bases and V 4 bases, and 12 bases lay outside the gene matches. Looked up from germline, CDR1 is SGHRS and CDR2 is YFSETQ. The DNA of the CDR3 is TGCGCCAGCAGCCCCGGGACAGGCGGTAGGTCTCAGCCCCAGCATTTT. Translated, it gives CASSPGTGGRSQPQHF.

The chain combines TRBV7-3 with TRBJ2-3; 7 nucleotides line up with TRBD2. Germline CDR1 is SGHTA and CDR2 is FQGTGA. Trimming took 4 bases from V and 2 from J; bases not matched to a gene: 9. The CDR3 covers 16 residues. Written as DNA, the CDR3 is TGTGCCAGCAGCTCACGCGGGGGAGGGGTCACAGATACGCAGTATTTT. Translation: CASSSRGGGVTDTQYF.

The CDR3 reads CASSGQGGEKLFF. CDR3 nucleotide sequence: TGTGCCAGCAGCGGACAGGGAGGGGAAAAACTGTTTTTT. The V gene is TRBV2, the J gene TRBJ1-4, with 8 nucleotides matching TRBD1. The junction had 5 bases not matched to a gene; V was cut back by 6 bases and J by 8 bases. Germline values: CDR1 SNHLY, CDR2 FYNNEI. The CDR3 contains 13 residues.

This clonotype came up a few times. V is TRBV7-2 and J is TRBJ1-2; D gene uncertain. Trimming removed 3 bases from V and 2 bases from J, with 4 bases in between. The CDR3 extends over 12 amino acids. Germline assignment: CDR1 SGHTA and CDR2 FQGNSA. CDR3 protein: CASSLNNYGYTF. In DNA, the CDR3 is TGTGCCAGCAGCTTGAACAACTATGGCTACACCTTC.

The genes are TRBV27 and TRBJ2-6; no clear D. Germline V gives CDR1 MNHEY, CDR2 SMNVEV (reference sequence). The CDR3 covers 13 residues. The V end lost 5 bases, the J end lost 3 bases, and 5 bases lay between the germline ends. The CDR3 is CASSPYGANVLTF. Written as DNA, the CDR3 is TGTGCCAGCAGTCCCTATGGGGCCAACGTCCTGACTTTC.

This chain joins TRBV19 and TRBJ2-3; weak D call: TRBD1 (6 bases). This CDR3 is built from 12 residues. Trimming removed 9 bases at V and 6 bases at J, with 13 bases between. The germline V gene encodes CDR1 LNHDA and CDR2 SQIVND (reference sequence). As DNA, the CDR3 is TGTGCCAGCAGAAACAGGGCCGATACGCAGTATTTT. Translating gives CASRNRADTQYF.

The CDR3 nucleotides read TGTGCCAGCAGCTTAGCGATAGGAAGATCTAACTATGGCTACACCTTC. This codes for CASSLAIGRSNYGYTF. J is TRBJ1-2 and V is TRBV7-9, with D unresolved. Germline loops: CDR1 SEHNR, CDR2 FQNEAQ (reference sequence). The CDR3 is made up of 16 amino acids. Trimming shortened V by 0 bases and J by 0 bases, and 11 bases separated the two germline ends.

CDR3: CASSLVSTGVTGELFF. In nucleotides, the CDR3 is TGCGCCAGCAGCTTGGTTTCAACAGGGGTCACCGGGGAGCTGTTTTTT. This rearrangement joins TRBV5-1 to TRBJ2-2; 7 nucleotides line up with TRBD1. The CDR3 covers 16 residues. Unmatched junction bases numbered 6, after V lost 0 bases and J lost 4 bases. Germline CDR1 is SGHRS and CDR2 is YFSETQ.

The rearrangement links TRBV6-5 to TRBJ2-3, with TRBD2 identical over 14 bases. The CDR3 contains 18 residues. Germline V gives CDR1 MNHEY, CDR2 SVGAGI. V gave up 0 bases and J gave up 0 bases; unmatched junction bases: 2. The CDR3 sequence is CASSYSGTSGGSTDTQYF. CDR3 coding DNA: TGTGCCAGCAGTTACTCAGGGACTAGCGGGGGTAGCACAGATACGCAGTATTTT.

V is TRBV6-6 and J is TRBJ2-3; D gene uncertain. Germline CDR1 MNHNY, CDR2 SVGAGI (reference sequence). There are 12 residues in the CDR3. Trimming took 6 bases from V and 6 from J, leaving 10 bases between them. The CDR3 is CASRTVSDTQYF. The CDR3 DNA is TGTGCCAGCAGAACTGTTAGCGATACGCAGTATTTT.

The chain links TRBV7-3 to TRBJ1-1; D remains unclear. Per the germline V gene, CDR1 is SGHTA and CDR2 is FQGTGA. The CDR3 is 14 amino acids. V lost 1 base and J 10 bases, leaving 16 bases between the germline ends. This CDR3 reads CASSLNSGSGRAFF. CDR3 nucleotide sequence: TGTGCCAGCAGCTTAAACTCGGGCAGCGGTCGAGCTTTCTTT.

V gene TRBV15 combines with J gene TRBJ2-5; D tentatively fits TRBD1 or TRBD2 (5 bases each). Germline V lookup: CDR1 LNHNV, CDR2 YYDKDF (reference sequence). The CDR3 totals 15 residues. V lost 0 bases and J 3 bases, leaving 11 bases between the germline ends. The CDR3, as DNA: TGTGCCACCAGCAGAGATCAGGGAGTAGAAGAGACCCAGTACTTC. Protein: CATSRDQGVEETQYF.

The chain links TRBV12-3 or TRBV12-4 to TRBJ1-1; D is undetermined. V dropped 2 bases and J dropped 1 base, with 5 bases sitting between them. The CDR3 has 13 residues. CDR3 sequence reads: CASSLKGNTEAFF. CDR3 DNA sequence: TGTGCCAGCAGTTTAAAGGGGAACACTGAAGCTTTCTTT.

This chain joins TRBV19 and TRBJ2-5, with D possibly being TRBD2 (5 bases). Trimming pared 2 bases from V and 5 bases from J, leaving 9 bases between. Germline lookup yields CDR1 LNHDA and CDR2 SQIVND (reference sequence). The length of the CDR3 is 13 residues. The CDR3 bases are TGTGCCAGTAGTATACCGGGATCGGAGACCCAGTACTTC. It specifies CASSIPGSETQYF.

The chain couples TRBV4-1 to TRBJ1-2; D uncertain. V was shortened by 1 base and J by 5 bases, with 14 bases between the two germline ends. CDR3 length: 15 amino acids. In germline, CDR1 is MGHRA, CDR2 YSYEKL. The CDR3 region is CASSQGQIGIYGYTF. CDR3 DNA: TGCGCCAGCAGCCAAGGTCAGATCGGGATATATGGCTACACCTTC.

The rearrangement joins TRBV20-1 to TRBJ1-1; TRBD1 might be the D (5 bases). Germline V gene sequence: CDR1 DFQATT, CDR2 SNEGSKA (reference sequence). This CDR3 is built from 15 residues. V was trimmed by 3 bases and J by 3 bases, leaving 17 bases between them. The CDR3 reads CSASDRTSPYTEAFF. DNA for the CDR3: TGCAGTGCTAGTGACCGGACATCCCCTTACACTGAAGCTTTCTTT.